Each of the 14 T cell receptor beta chains below was sequenced from the same sample in a study of metastatic and nonmetastatic thyroid tumors. TCRdb reprocessed the PCR reads via MiXCR. The table lists around 16,000 clones, about 26% of them singletons. Patients underwent thyroid surgery, and none had received any treatment before it. Sequenced input: blood. These TCRs come from a male donor with papillary thyroid cancer or a benign thyroid nodule (not recorded which). Some clones in this sample may be carry-over from other donors' samples.

This clone is classed as medium-sized. The V gene is TRBV18, the J gene TRBJ1-2; no clear D. Germline lookup yields CDR1 KGHSH and CDR2 LQKENI. The CDR3 is 15 amino acids. Between the trimmed V and J ends, which lost 0 bases and 8 bases, there was a span of 16 bases. The chain's CDR3 is CASSPPTRRAGGYTF. The CDR3 DNA reads as TGTGCCAGCTCACCACCGACGCGGAGGGCTGGCGGCTACACCTTC.

Ten or more counts support this clone. The V and J genes are TRBV20-1 and TRBJ2-5; 12 nucleotides agree with TRBD2. The germline gives CDR1 DFQATT, CDR2 SNEGSKA (reference sequence). CDR3 size: 17 residues. J was trimmed by 0 bases and V by 1 base; bases with no gene match: 6. In DNA form, the CDR3 reads TGCAGTGCTAGAGGCGCCGGGACTAGCGGGTACCAAGAGACCCAGTACTTC. It is translated as CSARGAGTSGYQETQYF.

By frequency in the sample, this clone is medium-sized. The V and J genes are TRBV9 and TRBJ2-7; unclear D gene. CDR1 and CDR2 from the germline V gene are SGDLS and YYNGEE. CDR3 length: 11 amino acids. The V gene lost 4 bases and the J gene lost 0 bases, with 2 bases spanning the gap. The CDR3 reads CASSPSYEQYF. The CDR3 DNA follows: TGTGCCAGCAGCCCCTCCTACGAGCAGTACTTC. Drawing the rest from reference TRBV9 and TRBJ2-7, the complete variable domain is DSGVTQTPKHLITATGQRVTLRCSPRSGDLSVYWYQQSLDQGLQFLIQYYNGEERAKGNILERFSAQQFPDLHSELNLSSLELGDSALYFCASSPSYEQYFGPGTRLTVT.

This clone was detected ten times or more. The V call is TRBV7-9, the J call TRBJ1-2, with D perhaps TRBD1 (5 bases). V was cut by 5 bases and J by 4 bases, with 14 bases left in between. Germline CDR1 is SEHNR and CDR2 is FQNEAQ (reference sequence). The CDR3 is 14 residues long. As DNA, the CDR3 is TGTGCCAGCAGCCCGGCGTCGACAGCCTATGGCTACACCTTC. This sequence encodes CASSPASTAYGYTF. Based on the CDR3 plus reference TRBV7-9 and TRBJ1-2, the full variable domain is DTGVSQNPRHKITKRGQNVTFRCDPISEHNRLYWYRQTLGQGPEFLTYFQNEAQLEKSRLLSDRFSAERPKGSFSTLEIQRTEQGDSAMYLCASSPASTAYGYTFGSGTRLTVV.

By frequency in the sample, this clone is medium-sized. The chain is built from TRBV5-1 and TRBJ2-7, with 8 positions matching TRBD1. The CDR3 extends over 14 amino acids. CDR1 is SGHRS, CDR2 YFSETQ, per germline. V dropped 9 bases and J dropped 0; count of bases not matched to a gene: 8. CDR3 residues: CATRGDRTSYEQYF. For the CDR3, the DNA is TGCGCCACCCGCGGGGACAGGACCTCCTACGAGCAGTACTTC. The entire variable domain, with the rest obtained from reference TRBV5-1 and TRBJ2-7, is as follows: KAGVTQTPRYLIKTRGQQVTLSCSPISGHRSVSWYQQTPGQGLQFLFEYFSETQRNKGNFPGRFSGRQFSNSRSEMNVSTLELGDSALYLCATRGDRTSYEQYFGPGTRLTVT.

This clone is judged medium-sized. This chain links TRBV20-1 with TRBJ2-7; 9 bases match TRBD1. The length of the CDR3 is 14 residues. Trimming removed 6 bases from V and 1 base from J; junction bases left unmatched: 7. CDR1 DFQATT and CDR2 SNEGSKA come from the germline V gene (reference sequence). The DNA of the CDR3 is TGCAGTGCCTGTGACAGGGGGATGTCCTACGAGCAGTACTTC. It yields the protein CSACDRGMSYEQYF.

This clone is termed medium-sized. The chain has TRBV20-1 and TRBJ2-7; no definite D call. The length of the CDR3 is 11 residues. Trimming cost V 3 bases and J 4 bases, with 7 bases left between them. CDR1 and CDR2 from the germline V gene are DFQATT and SNEGSKA (reference sequence). CDR3 region: CSASLLYEQYF. The CDR3 DNA sequence: TGCAGTGCTAGCCTCCTTTACGAGCAGTACTTC.

This clone was counted at least ten times. This chain uses TRBV3-1 with TRBJ2-3; 8 bases are a match to TRBD1. Per germline, CDR1 LGHDT and CDR2 YNNKEL (reference sequence). CDR3 length equals 15 residues. With V trimmed by 5 bases and J by 0 bases, 4 bases remained unmatched. The CDR3 loop reads CASSKGQVSTDTQYF. In DNA form, the CDR3 reads TGTGCCAGCAGCAAGGGACAGGTTAGCACAGATACGCAGTATTTT.

This chain links TRBV11-2 with TRBJ2-3, with 9 bases matching TRBD2. V dropped 0 bases and J dropped 4; count of bases not matched to a gene: 8. Germline assignment: CDR1 SGHAT and CDR2 FQNNGV. There are 17 residues in the CDR3. This CDR3 is CASSLEVGLALADTQYF. DNA of the CDR3: TGTGCCAGCAGCTTAGAGGTGGGACTAGCCCTCGCAGATACGCAGTATTTT. Together with reference TRBV11-2 and TRBJ2-3, the CDR3 gives the full variable domain: EAGVAQSPRYKIIEKRQSVAFWCNPISGHATLYWYQQILGQGPKLLIQFQNNGVVDDSQLPKDRFSAERLKGVDSTLKIQPAKLEDSAVYLCASSLEVGLALADTQYFGPGTRLTVL.

In its sample, this clone is medium-sized. V and J are TRBV5-1 and TRBJ2-7; D is unclear. The CDR3 is made up of 14 amino acids. Germline CDR1 and CDR2: SGHRS and YFSETQ. The V gene lost 4 bases and the J gene lost 1 base, with 12 bases spanning the gap. CDR3: CASSPDGPSYEQYF. In DNA form, the CDR3 reads TGCGCCAGCAGCCCTGACGGGCCGTCCTACGAGCAGTACTTC. Combining the CDR3 with reference TRBV5-1 and TRBJ2-7 gives the whole variable domain KAGVTQTPRYLIKTRGQQVTLSCSPISGHRSVSWYQQTPGQGLQFLFEYFSETQRNKGNFPGRFSGRQFSNSRSEMNVSTLELGDSALYLCASSPDGPSYEQYFGPGTRLTVT.

Ten or more counts support this clone. The chain links TRBV6-1 to TRBJ2-7; 10 nucleotides line up with TRBD1. CDR3 size: 15 residues. V was pared by 7 bases and J by 5 bases, with 11 bases of the junction left unmatched. CDR1 MNHNS and CDR2 SASEGT come from the germline V gene. CDR3 protein: CASTPRQGARDEQYF. In DNA, the CDR3 is TGTGCCAGCACACCTAGACAGGGGGCTCGGGACGAGCAGTACTTC.

Judged by abundance, this clone is medium-sized. V and J are TRBV4-1 and TRBJ1-4, with TRBD1 matching 9 bases. The germline CDR1 and CDR2 sequences are MGHRA and YSYEKL. Trimming took 1 base from V and 5 from J; bases not matched to a gene: 5. The CDR3 has 16 residues. The CDR3: CASSQGWDRVNEKLFF. The DNA of the CDR3 is TGCGCCAGCAGCCAAGGCTGGGACAGGGTGAATGAAAAACTGTTTTTT.

The CDR3 here is CASSILRATPPYNEQFF. CDR3 DNA: TGTGCCAGCAGCATACTGAGGGCTACCCCCCCTTACAATGAGCAGTTCTTC. V and J are TRBV11-2 and TRBJ2-1; D may be TRBD2 (5 bases). Germline V lookup: CDR1 SGHAT, CDR2 FQNNGV. Trimming shortened V by 5 bases and J by 4 bases, and 21 bases separated the two germline ends. This CDR3 spans 17 amino acids.

The table lists this clone with a few counts. The rearrangement uses TRBV28 and TRBJ1-1, with D possibly being TRBD1 (6 bases). CDR3 length equals 15 residues. From germline, CDR1 is MDHEN and CDR2 SYDVKM. The V end lost 2 bases, the J end lost 4 bases, and 14 bases lay between the germline ends. The CDR3 DNA sequence: TGTGCCAGCAGTTTAGCCGAGGGGGTGGGCACTGAAGCTTTCTTT. Protein product: CASSLAEGVGTEAFF.